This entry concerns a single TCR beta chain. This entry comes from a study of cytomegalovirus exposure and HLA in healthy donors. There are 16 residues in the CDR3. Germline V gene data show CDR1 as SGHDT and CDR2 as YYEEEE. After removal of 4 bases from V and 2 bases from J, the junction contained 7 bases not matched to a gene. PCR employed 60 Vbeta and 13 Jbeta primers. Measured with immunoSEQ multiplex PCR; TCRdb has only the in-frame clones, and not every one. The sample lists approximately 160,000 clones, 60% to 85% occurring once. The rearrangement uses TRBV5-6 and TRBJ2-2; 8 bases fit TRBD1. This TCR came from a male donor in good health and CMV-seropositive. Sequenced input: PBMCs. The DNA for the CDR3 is TGTGCCAGCAGCGGACAGGGTGGTAGAAACACCGGGGAGCTGTTTTTT. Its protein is CASSGQGGRNTGELFF.